Each of the 28 T cell receptor beta chains below was sequenced from the same sample in a study of spatial heterogeneity in lung cancer. The time point is: sample taken at primary tumor resection. Sequencing was performed on whole RNA extracted from tumor and nontumor lung tissue, or from frozen PBMC, and the material was left unsorted. TCRdb reanalysed the 5' RACE reads using MiXCR and keeps one entry per CDR3 protein. The profile shows 15,000 or so distinct CDR3 sequences, around 13% of them singletons. Material: PBMCs, obtained at surgery. The source of these receptors is a male donor with early-stage non-small cell lung cancer.

This clonotype showed up many times. The chain uses TRBV12-5 and TRBJ1-2; 7 bases fit TRBD1. The CDR3 totals 14 residues. Germline CDR1 and CDR2: LGHNT and FRNRAP. Unmatched junction bases numbered 5, after V lost 5 bases and J lost 2 bases. CDR3 residues: CASGPPGQNYGYTF. DNA for the CDR3: TGTGCTAGTGGTCCACCGGGACAGAACTATGGCTACACCTTC.

This clonotype has a handful of counts. The chain employs TRBV7-2 and TRBJ1-4; tentatively, D is TRBD1 (6 bases). The CDR3 length is 14 residues. The V and J ends lost 2 bases and 3 bases respectively, with 7 bases between them. Germline CDR1 and CDR2: SGHTA and FQGNSA. The CDR3 region is CASSLTGSNEKLFF. The CDR3 DNA sequence: TGTGCCAGCAGCTTAACAGGGTCTAATGAAAAACTGTTTTTT. The full variable domain, its missing parts supplied by reference TRBV7-2 and TRBJ1-4, is GAGVSQSPSNKVTEKGKDVELRCDPISGHTALYWYRQSLGQGLEFLIYFQGNSAPDKSGLPSDRFSAERTGGSVSTLTIQRTQQEDSAVYLCASSLTGSNEKLFFGSGTQLSVL.

This clonotype was detected only a few times. CDR3 bases: TGTGCCAGCAGTGAATCCCGGACTAGCGGGGTCGATACGCAGTATTTT. Translated: CASSESRTSGVDTQYF. The chain carries TRBV6-1 and TRBJ2-3, with TRBD2 matching 12 bases. Trimming at V came to 2 bases and at J to 6 bases, leaving 6 bases not matched to a gene. Germline V gene sequence: CDR1 MNHNS, CDR2 SASEGT. The CDR3 consists of 16 residues.

There are a few counts of this clonotype. This rearrangement joins TRBV2 to TRBJ2-7; the match to TRBD1 covers 12 bases. This CDR3 has 15 amino acids. In germline, CDR1 is SNHLY, CDR2 FYNNEI. V gave up 1 base and J gave up 6 bases; unmatched junction bases: 4. CDR3 sequence (DNA): TGTGCCAGCAGTGAAGGGGACAGGGGGCTCCTCGAGCAGTACTTC. Protein: CASSEGDRGLLEQYF.

The CDR3 sequence is CASSLLYGSDYEQYF. The CDR3 DNA sequence: TGTGCCAGCAGCTTATTATACGGCAGCGACTACGAGCAGTACTTC. The rearrangement joins TRBV7-2 to TRBJ2-7; D unresolved. Trimming left V 2 bases short and J 3 bases short, with 14 bases between. CDR1 is SGHTA, CDR2 FQGNSA, per germline. This CDR3 contains 15 residues.

This clonotype was counted many times. The CDR3 DNA reads TGCGCCAGCAGCCAAGTCCAAATCTCCAGGGTAGGCTACACCTTC. It specifies CASSQVQISRVGYTF. The V call is TRBV4-1, the J call TRBJ1-2; weak D call: TRBD1 (5 bases). V was pared by 1 base and J by 8 bases, with 17 bases between. Germline CDR1 reads MGHRA; CDR2 reads YSYEKL. CDR3 length equals 15 residues.

This rearrangement joins TRBV6-1 to TRBJ2-7; D perhaps matches TRBD2 (6 bases). V was pared by 4 bases and J by 4 bases, with 14 bases between. The CDR3 spans 14 residues. The germline V gene encodes CDR1 MNHNS and CDR2 SASEGT. CDR3 nucleotide sequence: TGTGCCAGCAGTGTTCGGGGGTCCGCTTACGAGCAGTACTTC. Protein product: CASSVRGSAYEQYF.

The chain uses TRBV27 and TRBJ1-5, with 7 bases that match TRBD1. In germline, CDR1 is MNHEY, CDR2 SMNVEV (reference sequence). The length of the CDR3 is 15 residues. V dropped 5 bases and J dropped 5; count of bases not matched to a gene: 9. As DNA, the CDR3 is TGTGCCAGCAGTAGAGGGACAGCCTGGTATCAGCCCCAGCATTTT. This sequence encodes CASSRGTAWYQPQHF.

This clonotype was seen many times. The chain carries TRBV4-3 and TRBJ1-2; D ambiguous. Germline CDR1 LGHNA, CDR2 YSLEER. Trimming left V 1 base short and J 5 bases short, with 14 bases between. CDR3 length equals 15 residues. CDR3 in DNA: TGCGCCAGCAGCCAAGCCCGGGTTTCAGGATATGGCTACACCTTC. Protein: CASSQARVSGYGYTF.

At least ten counts were recorded for this clonotype. This chain joins TRBV30 and TRBJ1-1; TRBD1 might be the D (6 bases). Trimming shortened V by 2 bases and J by 2 bases, and 12 bases separated the two germline ends. The CDR3 has 14 amino acids. Looked up from germline, CDR1 is GTSNPN and CDR2 is SVGIG (reference sequence). The CDR3 is CAWSLGQINTEAFF. CDR3 in DNA: TGTGCCTGGAGTCTAGGACAGATAAACACTGAAGCTTTCTTT.

The J gene is TRBJ2-7, the V gene TRBV5-1; perhaps D is TRBD1 or TRBD2 (6 bases each). Germline V gene sequence: CDR1 SGHRS, CDR2 YFSETQ. This CDR3 has 14 residues. The germline V and J ends were trimmed by 0 bases and 2 bases, with 9 bases remaining between them. CDR3 in DNA: TGCGCCAGCAGCTTGGTCGGGGGCACCTACGAGCAGTACTTC. It specifies CASSLVGGTYEQYF. The whole variable domain, filled in from reference TRBV5-1 and TRBJ2-7, reads KAGVTQTPRYLIKTRGQQVTLSCSPISGHRSVSWYQQTPGQGLQFLFEYFSETQRNKGNFPGRFSGRQFSNSRSEMNVSTLELGDSALYLCASSLVGGTYEQYFGPGTRLTVT.

This clonotype was picked up many times. The chain combines TRBV6-2 or TRBV6-3 with TRBJ2-7; D unclear. The CDR3 loop spans 14 amino acids. The germline CDR1 and CDR2 sequences are MNHEY and SVGEGT. Trimming removed 6 bases at V and 2 bases at J, with 14 bases between. CDR3 coding DNA: TGTGCCAGCAGACCGTTTTCAGGAACCTACGAGCAGTACTTC. It codes for CASRPFSGTYEQYF.

The chain is built from TRBV7-8 and TRBJ2-1; 7 nucleotides align to TRBD2. This CDR3 contains 15 residues. In germline, CDR1 is SGHVS, CDR2 FQNEAQ. V was pared by 0 bases and J by 4 bases, with 3 bases of the junction left unmatched. For the CDR3, the DNA is TGTGCCAGCAGCTTAGCGGGGGGGAATTACAATGAGCAGTTCTTC. Its translation: CASSLAGGNYNEQFF.

The V call is TRBV4-3, the J call TRBJ2-1; the D gene is possibly TRBD2 (6 bases). The CDR3 is 13 amino acids. V dropped 0 bases and J dropped 6 bases, with 6 bases sitting between them. The germline V gene encodes CDR1 LGHNA and CDR2 YSLEER. The CDR3: CASSQETSNEQFF. The CDR3 DNA is TGCGCCAGCAGCCAAGAGACTAGCAATGAGCAGTTCTTC.

The J gene is TRBJ2-5, the V gene TRBV7-2; a possible D gene is TRBD2 (5 bases). CDR3 length: 13 residues. The V gene's germline CDR1 is SGHTA and CDR2 FQGNSA. Trimming left V 10 bases short and J 1 base short, with 13 bases between. The CDR3 sequence: CATPELGQETQYF. The DNA of the CDR3 is TGTGCCACCCCGGAACTAGGCCAAGAGACCCAGTACTTC.

The V and J genes are TRBV4-3 and TRBJ2-1; TRBD2 is a possible D gene (6 bases). There are 13 residues in the CDR3. Per germline, CDR1 LGHNA and CDR2 YSLEER. Trimming pared 4 bases from V and 4 bases from J, leaving 8 bases between. CDR3 nucleotide sequence: TGCGCCAGCAGCCGCGGAGGGTACAATGAGCAGTTCTTC. Protein: CASSRGGYNEQFF.

V gene TRBV5-1 combines with J gene TRBJ2-7; weak D call: TRBD2 (6 bases). The CDR3 totals 14 residues. Germline lookup yields CDR1 SGHRS and CDR2 YFSETQ. Between the trimmed V and J ends, which lost 3 bases and 2 bases, there was a span of 12 bases. CDR3 protein: CASSSGTATYEQYF. The CDR3, as DNA: TGCGCCAGCAGCTCCGGGACTGCCACCTACGAGCAGTACTTC.

This clonotype was detected a few times. CDR3: CSAPSRDKIYEQYF. As DNA, the CDR3 is TGCAGCGCCCCCTCCCGGGACAAGATCTACGAGCAGTACTTC. V and J are TRBV20-1 and TRBJ2-7; a possible D gene is TRBD1 (6 bases). Germline values: CDR1 DFQATT, CDR2 SNEGSKA (reference sequence). This CDR3 contains 14 residues.

This clonotype was recorded many times. The V and J genes are TRBV2 and TRBJ2-7, with D tentatively TRBD1 or TRBD2 (6 bases each). This CDR3 has 16 residues. Germline lookup yields CDR1 SNHLY and CDR2 FYNNEI. V was shortened by 1 base and J by 0 bases, with 13 bases between the two germline ends. Here the CDR3 reads CASSEGPGAYSYEQYF. Here the CDR3 DNA reads TGTGCCAGCAGTGAAGGACCGGGGGCTTACTCCTACGAGCAGTACTTC.

The table lists this clonotype with many counts. This rearrangement joins TRBV28 to TRBJ2-5; either TRBD1 or TRBD2 may fit D (5 bases each). Germline V CDR1 and CDR2: MDHEN, SYDVKM. V was pared by 5 bases and J by 7 bases, with 11 bases between. The CDR3 contains 12 residues. This chain's CDR3 is CASSRDGGTQYF. CDR3 nucleotide sequence: TGTGCCAGCAGTCGGGACGGAGGGACCCAGTACTTC.

This clonotype was seen only a few times. This CDR3 is CASSGTASSYNSPLHF. The CDR3 region has the DNA TGTGCCAGCAGTGGGACAGCGAGCTCCTATAATTCACCCCTCCACTTT. The rearrangement links TRBV2 to TRBJ1-6; D might be TRBD1 (6 bases). This CDR3 has 16 amino acids. Germline CDR1 SNHLY, CDR2 FYNNEI. The V and J ends lost 4 bases and 0 bases respectively, with 10 bases between them.

The gene calls are TRBV20-1 and TRBJ1-5; D remains unclear. Per germline, CDR1 DFQATT and CDR2 SNEGSKA (reference sequence). This CDR3 comprises 14 residues. The V gene lost 3 bases and the J gene lost 1 base, with 10 bases spanning the gap. The CDR3 spells CSASGGLSNQPQHF. The CDR3, as DNA: TGCAGTGCTAGTGGCGGGCTGAGCAATCAGCCCCAGCATTTT.

The CDR3 sequence is CASSSLGEQAEQYF. The CDR3 DNA follows: TGTGCCAGCAGCTCTCTCGGGGAGCAGGCCGAGCAGTACTTC. The chain is built from TRBV5-6 and TRBJ2-7; tentative D call: TRBD2 (5 bases). CDR3 length equals 14 residues. The ends were cut back, 3 bases at V and 6 bases at J, with 16 bases in the middle. Germline V gene sequence: CDR1 SGHDT, CDR2 YYEEEE.

The V gene is TRBV4-1, the J gene TRBJ1-2; D not resolved. The germline gives CDR1 MGHRA, CDR2 YSYEKL. Trimming pared 3 bases from V and 0 bases from J, leaving 14 bases between. This CDR3 is built from 16 residues. CDR3: CASSHQPDRTNYGYTF. The CDR3 DNA is TGCGCCAGCAGCCACCAACCGGACCGTACTAACTATGGCTACACCTTC.

CDR3 amino acids: CASSTRVDTQYF. CDR3 DNA sequence: TGTGCCAGCAGCACAAGGGTGGATACGCAGTATTTT. The chain has TRBV9 and TRBJ2-3, with unresolved D. The CDR3 contains 12 residues. The ends were cut back, 4 bases at V and 6 bases at J, with 9 bases in the middle. Germline lookup yields CDR1 SGDLS and CDR2 YYNGEE.

The table lists this clonotype with many counts. The chain couples TRBV11-2 to TRBJ2-1; 9 bases align to TRBD2. Trimming cost V 5 bases and J 6 bases; bases outside gene matches: 8. The CDR3 contains 15 residues. Germline V CDR1 and CDR2: SGHAT, FQNNGV. In DNA, the CDR3 is TGTGCCAGCAGCCCTCCGGGGGGACTAGCCAATGAGCAGTTCTTC. Translating it yields CASSPPGGLANEQFF.

V gene TRBV6-5 combines with J gene TRBJ2-7, with D maybe TRBD1 (5 bases). The CDR3 contains 13 residues. Germline CDR1 MNHEY, CDR2 SVGAGI. V dropped 5 bases and J dropped 1 base, with 9 bases sitting between them. For the CDR3, the DNA is TGTGCCAGCAGTCCAACAGGATCCTACGAGCAGTACTTC. As protein: CASSPTGSYEQYF.

V is TRBV11-2 and J is TRBJ2-3; 10 bases are shared with TRBD2. From germline, CDR1 is SGHAT and CDR2 FQNNGV. This CDR3 spans 18 amino acids. V shed 4 bases and J 0 bases; nucleotides not matched to a gene: 10. CDR3 in DNA: TGTGCCAGCAGCTCGCAAACCGGGACTAGCGTTAGCACAGATACGCAGTATTTT. As protein: CASSSQTGTSVSTDTQYF.